This passage covers 9 T cell receptor beta chains from one sample sequenced in a study of technical replicates of blood from several donors. TCRdb's copy holds only in-frame clones and misses some; the assay was immunoSEQ multiplex PCR. In the table there are tens of thousands of clones, roughly 94% of which are singletons. Sequencing was performed on T cells isolated from PBMCs. These receptors originate from a human donor in good health.

The genes are TRBV29-1 and TRBJ2-5, with 7 bases aligning to TRBD1. The CDR3 loop spans 12 amino acids. Per the germline V gene, CDR1 is SQVTM and CDR2 is ANQGSEA. V gave up 4 bases and J gave up 3 bases; unmatched junction bases: 2. The CDR3 DNA is TGCAGCGTTGCCCAGGGGGAAGAGACCCAGTACTTC. This translates into CSVAQGEETQYF. Drawing the rest from reference TRBV29-1 and TRBJ2-5, the complete variable domain is SAVISQKPSRDICQRGTSLTIQCQVDSQVTMMFWYRQQPGQSLTLIATANQGSEATYESGFVIDKFPISRPNLTFSTLTVSNMSPEDSSIYLCSVAQGEETQYFGPGTRLLVL.

V and J are TRBV7-9 and TRBJ2-7, with a weak D call TRBD2 (5 bases). V was cut by 8 bases and J by 7 bases, with 18 bases left in between. The CDR3 totals 13 residues. Germline V gene sequence: CDR1 SEHNR, CDR2 FQNEAQ (reference sequence). The DNA of the CDR3 is TGTGCCAGCTTAAAGACTACTACGGGGGAGCAGTACTTC. Protein sequence: CASLKTTTGEQYF. The full variable domain, its missing parts supplied by reference TRBV7-9 and TRBJ2-7, is DTGVSQNPRHKITKRGQNVTFRCDPISEHNRLYWYRQTLGQGPEFLTYFQNEAQLEKSRLLSDRFSAERPKGSFSTLEIQRTEQGDSAMYLCASLKTTTGEQYFGPGTRLTVT.

This chain joins TRBV11-2 and TRBJ2-7; D ambiguous. This CDR3 comprises 12 residues. Germline V gene data show CDR1 as SGHAT and CDR2 as FQNNGV. V gave up 1 base and J gave up 2 bases, with 3 bases separating them. CDR3 in amino acids: CASSLGTYEQYF. The CDR3 DNA follows: TGTGCCAGCAGCTTAGGTACCTACGAGCAGTACTTC.

The gene calls are TRBV5-1 and TRBJ2-3, with 7 nucleotides matching TRBD2. Losses at the gene ends were 3 bases for V and 0 bases for J; bases not matched to a gene: 4. Germline lookup yields CDR1 SGHRS and CDR2 YFSETQ. This CDR3 region has 15 residues. The DNA of the CDR3 is TGCGCCAGCAGCTCGGGAGGCTCTAGCACAGATACGCAGTATTTT. It specifies CASSSGGSSTDTQYF.

This chain joins TRBV6-5 and TRBJ1-4; D is unresolved. Germline CDR1 and CDR2: MNHEY and SVGAGI. There are 13 residues in the CDR3. Trimming took off 3 bases at V and 8 bases at J, with 10 bases between the two ends. The CDR3 DNA reads as TGTGCCAGCAGTTATGGGAGGTGGGAAAAACTGTTTTTT. It yields the protein CASSYGRWEKLFF.

V gene TRBV29-1 combines with J gene TRBJ2-7; TRBD1 agrees at 8 bases. CDR3 length: 14 residues. V lost 4 bases and J lost 1; bases outside the gene matches: 6. Germline V gene sequence: CDR1 SQVTM, CDR2 ANQGSEA. DNA for the CDR3: TGCAGCGTTGGGGCCGGACAGGGTTCCTACGAGCAGTACTTC. As protein: CSVGAGQGSYEQYF.

The chain has TRBV5-5 and TRBJ1-3; D gene ambiguous. Trimming took off 4 bases at V and 1 base at J, with 3 bases between the two ends. The CDR3 is made up of 12 amino acids. CDR1 is SGHKS, CDR2 YYEKEE, per germline (reference sequence). The CDR3 here is CASSVSGNTIYF. In DNA, the CDR3 is TGTGCCAGCAGCGTATCTGGAAACACCATATATTTT. Using reference TRBV5-5 and TRBJ1-3 for the parts outside the CDR3, the full variable domain is DAGVTQSPTHLIKTRGQQVTLRCSPISGHKSVSWYQQVLGQGPQFIFQYYEKEERGRGNFPDRFSARQFPNYSSELNVNALLLGDSALYLCASSVSGNTIYFGEGSWLTVV.

This clone was seen a few times. The CDR3 nucleotides read TGTGCCAGCTCACCACTCAGCGGTACAGAGACCCAGTACTTC. The encoded protein is CASSPLSGTETQYF. The J gene is TRBJ2-5, the V gene TRBV18, with D tentatively TRBD2 (5 bases). V shed 1 base and J shed 4 bases, with 10 bases lying between them. CDR1 and CDR2 from the germline V gene are KGHSH and LQKENI. The length of the CDR3 is 14 residues.

Only one count was recorded for this clone. The chain has TRBV18 and TRBJ1-2; TRBD1 aligns across 7 bases. The CDR3 sequence is 13 residues long. With V trimmed by 6 bases and J by 6 bases, 7 bases remained unmatched. From germline, CDR1 is KGHSH and CDR2 LQKENI. The CDR3 region has the DNA TGTGCCAGCTCTCCGACAGGGTCTAATGGCTACACCTTC. It codes for CASSPTGSNGYTF.